The 28 T cell receptor beta chains in this list originate from one sample, sequenced in a study of blood T cells in healthy people across ages. A second 7 to 11 cycle PCR used barcoded and J-beta primers. TCRdb recomputed calls from the 5' RACE reads with MiXCR, one row per CDR3 protein. The sample contains about 900,000 distinct CDR3 sequences, 60% to 80% of which appear only once. The sequenced sample consisted of blood. The receptors were sampled from a man aged 25 to 40 in good health.

This clonotype occurred a few times. For the CDR3, the DNA is TGTGCCAGCAGTTACTCGAGCGGACAGTACGAGCAGTACTTC. Amino acid sequence: CASSYSSGQYEQYF. This sequence joins TRBV6-5 and TRBJ2-4, with TRBD1 as a possible D gene (6 bases). The J call may be in error: the DNA end matches TRBJ2-7 better. CDR1 is MNHEY, CDR2 SVGAGI, per germline. The CDR3 has 14 residues.

The chain has TRBV12-3 or TRBV12-4 and TRBJ2-1, with TRBD2 matching 7 bases. This CDR3 comprises 13 residues. With V trimmed by 2 bases and J by 12 bases, 7 bases remained unmatched. The CDR3 DNA is TGTGCCAGCAGTTTATGGGCGGGGGAAAGGCAGTTCTTC. Encoded protein: CASSLWAGERQFF.

This clonotype was recorded a few times. The chain links TRBV15 to TRBJ2-5; possibly TRBD1 for D (5 bases). The J call could be wrong; TRBJ2-7 is a better fit for the DNA end. CDR1 is LNHNV, CDR2 YYDKDF, per germline (reference sequence). This CDR3 is 14 amino acids long. The CDR3 loop reads CATSRAWGDYEQYF. The CDR3 DNA follows: TGTGCCACCAGCAGAGCGTGGGGCGATTACGAGCAGTACTTC.

This clonotype was seen many times. This rearrangement joins TRBV28 to TRBJ2-7; D might be TRBD1 (6 bases). Germline assignment: CDR1 MDHEN and CDR2 SYDVKM. Trimming took 4 bases from V and 1 from J, leaving 14 bases between them. The CDR3 contains 15 residues. The CDR3, as DNA: TGTGCCAGCAGTTCCCGTCCAAGGGGGTCCTACGAGCAGTACTTC. This translates into CASSSRPRGSYEQYF.

The chain is built from TRBV6-2 or TRBV6-3 and TRBJ1-5; D gene uncertain. This CDR3 spans 13 amino acids. Looked up from germline, CDR1 is MNHEY and CDR2 is SVGEGT. Trimming shortened V by 2 bases and J by 8 bases, and 10 bases separated the two germline ends. CDR3 residues: CASSYGVGKPQHF. The CDR3 DNA follows: TGTGCCAGCAGTTACGGGGTAGGGAAGCCCCAGCATTTT.

The rearrangement links TRBV6-6 to TRBJ1-2; 7 bases are shared with TRBD1. After removal of 5 bases from V and 8 bases from J, the junction contained 8 bases not matched to a gene. The CDR3 runs to 13 residues. Germline V lookup: CDR1 MNHNY, CDR2 SVGAGI (reference sequence). The CDR3 loop is CASSRDRDLGYTF. The DNA of the CDR3 is TGTGCCAGCAGTCGTGACAGGGACTTGGGCTACACCTTC.

This clonotype showed up just once. The chain has TRBV7-2 and TRBJ2-5; perhaps TRBD2 as D (5 bases). CDR1 and CDR2 from the germline V gene are SGHTA and FQGNSA. V shed 0 bases and J shed 2 bases, with 13 bases lying between them. The CDR3 sequence is 16 residues long. The CDR3 here is CASSLAVLASQETQYF. The CDR3 region has the DNA TGTGCCAGCAGCTTAGCGGTGCTAGCCTCGCAAGAGACCCAGTACTTC.

This sequence joins TRBV25-1 and TRBJ2-6; TRBD1 is a possible D gene (5 bases). V lost 11 bases and J 2 bases, leaving 10 bases between the germline ends. Looked up from germline, CDR1 is MGHDK and CDR2 is SYGVNS. CDR3 length: 13 amino acids. CDR3 residues: CAVQGTGANVLTF. The CDR3 DNA reads TGTGCCGTTCAGGGTACTGGGGCCAACGTCCTGACTTTC.

The rearrangement joins TRBV12-3 or TRBV12-4 to TRBJ1-1, with 7 positions matching TRBD1. The CDR3 runs to 14 residues. Trimming removed 3 bases from V and 6 bases from J; junction bases left unmatched: 7. The CDR3 bases are TGTGCCAGCAGTTTCAACAGGGGTGATTCTGAAGCTTTCTTT. Translated, it gives CASSFNRGDSEAFF.

This clonotype came up a few times. The chain has TRBV3-1 and TRBJ2-4; no firm D call. This CDR3 contains 11 residues. Looked up from germline, CDR1 is LGHDT and CDR2 is YNNKEL (reference sequence). V lost 5 bases to trimming and J lost 13 bases, with 12 bases between them. The CDR3 nucleotides read TGTGCCAGCAGCGCCCGGGTGGAGCAGTACTTC. This sequence encodes CASSARVEQYF.

The sample holds a few counts of this clonotype. This sequence joins TRBV4-3 and TRBJ2-1, with D possibly matching TRBD1 (6 bases). This CDR3 spans 17 amino acids. The V and J ends lost 4 bases and 1 base respectively, with 17 bases between them. In germline, CDR1 is LGHNA, CDR2 YSLEER. The CDR3 DNA is TGCGCCAGCAGCCTAACACTCAGGGGCCATTCCTACAATGAGCAGTTCTTC. This translates into CASSLTLRGHSYNEQFF.

J is TRBJ2-1 and V is TRBV15; a possible D gene is TRBD1 (5 bases). V dropped 3 bases and J dropped 0 bases, with 9 bases sitting between them. The CDR3 totals 15 residues. Germline CDR1 reads LNHNV; CDR2 reads YYDKDF (reference sequence). The CDR3 DNA is TGTGCCACCAGCAGCCGGACAAGCTCCTACAATGAGCAGTTCTTC. Translation gives CATSSRTSSYNEQFF.

The gene calls are TRBV28 and TRBJ2-4, with D perhaps given as TRBD1 or TRBD2 (5 bases each). CDR1 MDHEN and CDR2 SYDVKM come from the germline V gene. The CDR3 consists of 13 residues. Between the trimmed V and J ends, which lost 1 base and 10 bases, there was a span of 11 bases. CDR3 in DNA: TGTGCCAGCAGTTTATCTGAGGGGTGGATTCAGTACTTC. Encoded protein: CASSLSEGWIQYF.

V is TRBV25-1 and J is TRBJ2-1; TRBD2 matches 9 bases. Germline-derived CDR1 and CDR2 are MGHDK and SYGVNS. The ends lost 3 bases at V and 3 bases at J; junction bases unmatched: 6. The CDR3 is 16 residues long. The CDR3 is CASSEVAGGLYNEQFF. The CDR3 DNA reads as TGTGCCAGCAGTGAGGTGGCGGGGGGGCTCTACAATGAGCAGTTCTTC.

This clonotype came up many times. V is TRBV29-1 and J is TRBJ1-1; D remains ambiguous. The V gene lost 4 bases and the J gene lost 4 bases, with 10 bases spanning the gap. The CDR3 runs to 12 residues. Germline CDR1 and CDR2: SQVTM and ANQGSEA. The CDR3 coding sequence is TGCAGCGTTGTTGGCTGGGCCACTGAAGCTTTCTTT. As protein: CSVVGWATEAFF.

This chain links TRBV15 with TRBJ1-4, with D perhaps matching TRBD1 (5 bases). The CDR3 consists of 18 residues. Per germline, CDR1 LNHNV and CDR2 YYDKDF (reference sequence). V was cut by 0 bases and J by 5 bases, with 19 bases left in between. The CDR3 region is CATSRDEGPRGGNEKLFF. Here the CDR3 DNA reads TGTGCCACCAGCAGAGATGAAGGTCCGAGGGGAGGAAATGAAAAACTGTTTTTT.

This clonotype was seen more than once but under ten times. V gene TRBV15 combines with J gene TRBJ1-2; 8 bases are shared with TRBD1. Germline V gives CDR1 LNHNV, CDR2 YYDKDF (reference sequence). V trimming: 5 bases; J trimming: 7 bases; junction bases outside the gene matches: 6. The length of the CDR3 is 13 residues. CDR3 bases: TGTGCCACCAGCCTGACAGGGGATCCTGGCTACACCTTC. It yields the protein CATSLTGDPGYTF.

This clonotype appeared a few times. This rearrangement joins TRBV5-1 to TRBJ2-5, with 10 bases identical to TRBD2. CDR3 length: 16 amino acids. The germline V gene has CDR1 SGHRS and CDR2 YFSETQ. With V trimmed by 2 bases and J by 1 base, 5 bases remained unmatched. The CDR3: CASSFSASGGQETQYF. The CDR3 DNA reads TGCGCCAGCAGCTTCTCGGCTAGCGGGGGCCAAGAGACCCAGTACTTC.

In regard to this clonotype: Possible read error: a much larger clone is one base away. This sequence joins TRBV12-3 or TRBV12-4 and TRBJ1-2; D gene ambiguous. This CDR3 region has 14 residues. CDR3 DNA sequence: TGTGCCAACAGTTTAGGGTCCTTCGACTATGGCTACACCTTC. It specifies CANSLGSFDYGYTF.

The chain employs TRBV4-3 and TRBJ1-2; weak D call: TRBD1 (6 bases). The CDR3 is made up of 15 amino acids. The germline V gene has CDR1 LGHNA and CDR2 YSLEER. The ends were cut back, 1 base at V and 0 bases at J, with 9 bases in the middle. The chain's CDR3 is CASSQANRANYGYTF. In DNA, the CDR3 is TGCGCCAGCAGCCAAGCGAACAGGGCTAACTATGGCTACACCTTC.

Regarding this clonotype: A single base separates this from a much larger clone, so it may be a read error. The chain joins TRBV9 to TRBJ2-7, with D hard to call. Per germline, CDR1 SGDLS and CDR2 YYNGEE. The V end was cut by 0 bases, the J end by 7 bases, with 14 bases between. CDR3 size: 14 residues. The CDR3 nucleotides read TGTGCCAGCAGCGTAGAAGGGATAGGCGATGAGCAGTACTTC. Protein sequence: CASSVEGIGDEQYF.

This clonotype was counted a few times. The rearrangement uses TRBV7-9 and TRBJ1-2; 10 nucleotides agree with TRBD1. Germline V gene data show CDR1 as SEHNR and CDR2 as FQNEAQ (reference sequence). With 5 bases clipped from V and 8 bases from J, the junction kept 5 bases outside the gene matches. The CDR3 is 13 residues long. CDR3: CASSGDRGGGYTF. As DNA, the CDR3 is TGTGCCAGCAGCGGGGACAGGGGTGGAGGCTACACCTTC.

The chain uses TRBV20-1 and TRBJ2-1, with unresolved D. The V gene lost 4 bases and the J gene lost 0 bases, with 10 bases spanning the gap. The CDR3 is 14 residues long. Germline V gene lookup returns CDR1 DFQATT and CDR2 SNEGSKA (reference sequence). The CDR3 DNA reads TGCAGTGCTAAGCCTCTGAGCTCCTACAATGAGCAGTTCTTC. Amino acid sequence: CSAKPLSSYNEQFF.

V usage is TRBV7-2 and J usage is TRBJ2-7; possibly TRBD1 for D (6 bases). The V end lost 5 bases, the J end lost 3 bases, and 14 bases lay between the germline ends. The CDR3 covers 14 residues. Germline values: CDR1 SGHTA, CDR2 FQGNSA. CDR3 residues: CASSPEPGHYEQYF. The CDR3 DNA sequence: TGTGCCAGCAGCCCCGAACCGGGACACTACGAGCAGTACTTC.

This rearrangement joins TRBV29-1 to TRBJ2-7; the match to TRBD2 covers 16 bases. CDR3 length: 12 residues. Germline CDR1 is SQVTM and CDR2 is ANQGSEA. CDR3 DNA: TGCAGTGCGGGACTAGCGGGGGGGGAGCAGTACTTC. Protein product: CSAGLAGGEQYF.

This clonotype has a handful of counts. The rearrangement uses TRBV6-1 and TRBJ2-4, with D unclear. Trimming stripped 1 base from V and 4 bases from J, with 5 bases between. Germline CDR1 is MNHNS and CDR2 is SASEGT. This CDR3 region has 13 residues. The CDR3, as DNA: TGTGCCAGCAGTGAAGGCCAGAAAAACATTCAGTACTTC. It codes for CASSEGQKNIQYF.

This clonotype was detected a few times. The rearrangement joins TRBV25-1 to TRBJ1-2, with 9 bases lining up with TRBD1. Losses at the gene ends were 6 bases for V and 7 bases for J; bases not matched to a gene: 9. The CDR3 has 14 residues. Germline-derived CDR1 and CDR2 are MGHDK and SYGVNS. CDR3 loop: CASSTTGGAGGYTF. The DNA for the CDR3 is TGTGCCAGCAGCACAACAGGGGGCGCGGGTGGCTACACCTTC.

V usage is TRBV7-8 and J usage is TRBJ2-7; tentatively, D is TRBD2 (6 bases). V was trimmed by 7 bases and J by 4 bases, leaving 17 bases between them. The CDR3 has 14 amino acids. CDR1 is SGHVS, CDR2 FQNEAQ, per germline. CDR3 coding DNA: TGTGCCAGCACCCTTCCCGGGGGTACTTACGAGCAGTACTTC. Protein: CASTLPGGTYEQYF.